The TCR beta chain under discussion was sequenced for a study of cytomegalovirus exposure and HLA in healthy donors. This clone was found once. Its target is unknown. J was trimmed by 5 bases and V by 0 bases; bases with no gene match: 13. This CDR3 contains 19 residues. Per germline, CDR1 SGHDT and CDR2 YYEEEE. PCR involved 60 Vbeta and 13 Jbeta primers. TCRdb's table, derived via immunoSEQ multiplex PCR, lists solely in-frame clones and lacks some. The repertoire holds 150,000 to 200,000 clones, around 65% seen once, with 2.5% to 3.5% in the top ten. Overall study findings and caveats: Researchers reported in a later analysis that a missense DCLRE1C variant was tied to TCR beta V- and J-gene trimming.

Sequencing used PBMCs. The chain employs TRBV5-6 and TRBJ2-2; 10 positions match TRBD2. The sequence was obtained from a middle-aged woman in good health and CMV-seropositive. CDR3 sequence (DNA): TGTGCCAGCAGCTTGGAGTATCTAGCGGGGGTGACCTGGACCGGGGAGCTGTTTTTT. Amino acids: CASSLEYLAGVTWTGELFF.